This TCR beta chain was identified during a study of T cell repertoires in cytomegalovirus infection. One entry per CDR3 protein, called by TCRdb with MiXCR from the reads. The sample holds approximately 500,000 distinct CDR3 sequences, 16% seen once. This clonotype was seen ten or more times. CDR3 length equals 16 residues. The germline CDR1 and CDR2 sequences are SEHNR and FQNEAQ (reference sequence). Between the trimmed V and J ends, which lost 0 bases and 2 bases, there was a span of 14 bases. The sample consisted of CD8+ T cells from PBMCs. This sequence originates from a human donor in good health (CMV status not recorded). Some clones in this sample may be carry-over from other donors' samples. The genes are TRBV7-9 and TRBJ2-7, with D possibly being TRBD1 (5 bases). The CDR3 sequence is CASSLARAGPPYEQYF. Here the CDR3 DNA reads TGTGCCAGCAGCTTAGCGCGAGCAGGGCCCCCCTACGAGCAGTACTTC.